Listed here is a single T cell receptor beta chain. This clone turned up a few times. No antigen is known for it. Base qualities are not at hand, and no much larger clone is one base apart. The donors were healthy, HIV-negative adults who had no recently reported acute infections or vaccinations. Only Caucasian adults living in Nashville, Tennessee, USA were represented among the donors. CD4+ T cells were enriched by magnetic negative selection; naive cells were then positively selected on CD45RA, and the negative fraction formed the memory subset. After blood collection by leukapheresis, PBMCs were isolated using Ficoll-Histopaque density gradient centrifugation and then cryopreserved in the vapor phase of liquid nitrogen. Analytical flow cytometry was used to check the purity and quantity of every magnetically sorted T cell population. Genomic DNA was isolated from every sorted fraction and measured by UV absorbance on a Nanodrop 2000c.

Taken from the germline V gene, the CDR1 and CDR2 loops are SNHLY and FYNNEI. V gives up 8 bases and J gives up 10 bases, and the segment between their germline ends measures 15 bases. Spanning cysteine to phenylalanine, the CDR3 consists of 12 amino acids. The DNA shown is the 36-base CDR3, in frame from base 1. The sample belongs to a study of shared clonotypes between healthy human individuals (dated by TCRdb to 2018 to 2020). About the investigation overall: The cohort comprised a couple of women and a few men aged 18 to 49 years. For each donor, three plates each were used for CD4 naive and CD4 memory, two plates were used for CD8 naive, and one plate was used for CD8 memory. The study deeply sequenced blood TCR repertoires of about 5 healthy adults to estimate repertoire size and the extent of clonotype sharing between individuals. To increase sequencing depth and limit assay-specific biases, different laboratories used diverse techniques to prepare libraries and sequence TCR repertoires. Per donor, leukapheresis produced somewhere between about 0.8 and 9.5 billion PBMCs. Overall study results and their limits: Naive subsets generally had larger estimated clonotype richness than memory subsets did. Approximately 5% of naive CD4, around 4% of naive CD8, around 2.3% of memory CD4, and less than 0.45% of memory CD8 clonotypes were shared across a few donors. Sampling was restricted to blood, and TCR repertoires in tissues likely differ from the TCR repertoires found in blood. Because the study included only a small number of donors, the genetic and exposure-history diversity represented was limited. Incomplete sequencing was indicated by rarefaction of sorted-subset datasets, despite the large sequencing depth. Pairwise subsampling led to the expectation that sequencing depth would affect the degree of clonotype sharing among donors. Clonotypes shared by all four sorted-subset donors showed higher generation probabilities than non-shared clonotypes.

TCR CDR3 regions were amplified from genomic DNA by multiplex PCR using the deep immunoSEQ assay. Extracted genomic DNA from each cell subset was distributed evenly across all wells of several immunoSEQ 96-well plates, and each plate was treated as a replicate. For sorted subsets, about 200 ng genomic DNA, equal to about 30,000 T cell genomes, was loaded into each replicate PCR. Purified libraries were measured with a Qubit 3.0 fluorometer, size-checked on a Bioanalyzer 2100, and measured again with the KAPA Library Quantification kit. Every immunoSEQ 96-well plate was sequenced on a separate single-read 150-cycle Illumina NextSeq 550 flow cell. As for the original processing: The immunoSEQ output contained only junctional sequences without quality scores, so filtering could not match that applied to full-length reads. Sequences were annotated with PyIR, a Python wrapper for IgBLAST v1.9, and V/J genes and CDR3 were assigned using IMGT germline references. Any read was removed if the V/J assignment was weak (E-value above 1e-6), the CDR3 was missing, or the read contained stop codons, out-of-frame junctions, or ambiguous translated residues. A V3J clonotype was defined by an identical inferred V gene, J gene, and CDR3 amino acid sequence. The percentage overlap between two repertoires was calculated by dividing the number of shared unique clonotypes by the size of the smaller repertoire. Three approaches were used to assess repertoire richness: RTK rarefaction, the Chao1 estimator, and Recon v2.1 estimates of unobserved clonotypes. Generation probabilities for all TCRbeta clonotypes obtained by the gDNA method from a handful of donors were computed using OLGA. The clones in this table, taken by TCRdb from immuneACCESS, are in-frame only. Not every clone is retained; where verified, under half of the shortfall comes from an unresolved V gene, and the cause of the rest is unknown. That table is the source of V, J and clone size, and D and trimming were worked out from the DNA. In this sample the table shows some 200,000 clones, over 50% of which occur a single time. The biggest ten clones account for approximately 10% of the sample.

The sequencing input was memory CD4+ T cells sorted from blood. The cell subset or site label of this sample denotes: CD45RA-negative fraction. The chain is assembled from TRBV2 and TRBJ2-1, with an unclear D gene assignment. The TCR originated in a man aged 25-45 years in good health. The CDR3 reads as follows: CASAAERAEQFF. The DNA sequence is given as TGTGCCAGCGCTGCGGAGCGAGCCGAGCAGTTCTTC.